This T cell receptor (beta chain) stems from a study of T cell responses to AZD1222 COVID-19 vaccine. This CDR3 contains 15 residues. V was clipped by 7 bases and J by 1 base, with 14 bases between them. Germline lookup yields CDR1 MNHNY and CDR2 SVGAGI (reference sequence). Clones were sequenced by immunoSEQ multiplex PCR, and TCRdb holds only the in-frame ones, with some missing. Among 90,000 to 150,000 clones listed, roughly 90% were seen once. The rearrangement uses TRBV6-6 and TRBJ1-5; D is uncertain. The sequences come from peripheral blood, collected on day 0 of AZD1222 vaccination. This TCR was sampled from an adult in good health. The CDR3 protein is CASTDDLPSNQPQHF. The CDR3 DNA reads TGTGCCAGCACAGACGATCTGCCGAGCAATCAGCCCCAGCATTTT.